This T cell receptor (beta chain) was recovered during a study of T cell repertoires in cytomegalovirus infection. Whole-study context: Indications of both CMV infection and matching HLA type were provided by public TCR beta signatures.

Study-wide results and caveats: In two of eight donors, the top clonotype was HLA-C-restricted CMV-specific. The study identified carriers of CMV plus the relevant HLA from cumulative public TCR beta family frequency.

The V segment lost 1 base and the J segment 6 bases; nucleotides outside the gene matches: 2. Germline V gene lookup returns CDR1 SGHDN and CDR2 FVKESK. The CDR3 consists of 14 residues. With respect to this clonotype: Antigen: not known.

TCRdb used MiXCR to reprocess the reads, holding one entry per CDR3 protein. The sample carries a few hundred thousand distinct CDR3 sequences, roughly 9.5% recorded once. This clonotype was sampled from a human donor in good health (CMV status not recorded). Some clones in this sample may be carry-over from other donors' samples. The sample comprised PBMCs. The genes are TRBV14 and TRBJ2-1; 8 bases agree with TRBD1. The CDR3 DNA reads as TGTGCCAGCAGCCAAGCAACAGGGGGCAATGAGCAGTTCTTC. Its protein is CASSQATGGNEQFF.